This T cell receptor beta chain emerged from a study of control samples from healthy donors and cancer patients. The V end lost 4 bases, the J end lost 8 bases, and 18 bases lay between the germline ends. CDR3 length: 14 residues. Germline values: CDR1 SGHNT, CDR2 YYREEE (reference sequence). This clone is classed as medium-sized (0.01 to 0.1%). The repertoire was sequenced with immunoSEQ multiplex PCR; TCRdb's copy has only in-frame clones and lacks some. The repertoire consists of 30,000 to 35,000 clones, with about 86% occurring once and the leading ten covering approximately 1.5%. The sequence derives from a middle-aged woman with lung cancer. Sequenced: PBMCs. This chain links TRBV5-4 with TRBJ1-2, with D tentatively TRBD1 (5 bases). The CDR3, as DNA: TGTGCCAGCAGCGCAGACAGAGGCCCAGGGGGCTACACCTTC. This gives the protein CASSADRGPGGYTF.